This T cell receptor (beta chain) appears in the sequencing data of a study of metastatic and nonmetastatic thyroid tumors (dated by TCRdb to 2020 to 2021). Notes on the research overall: For patients with malignant and with benign thyroid disease, the researchers compared repertoires between peripheral blood samples and tumor or nodule tissue samples. Paper-wide results and their limitations: In both blood and tumor samples, malignant tumors were reported to have significantly higher TCR beta diversity than benign nodules.

None of the patients had been given any treatment before thyroid surgery. Patient clinical samples collected from about 2012 to 2018 were retrospectively analysed using T-cell receptor beta sequencing. The CDR3 runs 14 amino acids, cysteine and phenylalanine included. The DNA shown is the 42-base CDR3, in frame from base 1. CDR1 and CDR2, looked up from the germline V gene (reference sequence), are DFQATT and SNEGSKA. Trimming removed 6 bases from V and 4 bases from J, leaving 16 bases between the germline ends. The method behind the library was PCR. The sequencing machine was an Illumina HiSeq 4000. High-throughput sequencing was used to profile the CDR3 region of the TCR beta-chain in every patient. The original methods were these. A classifier to discriminate distant-metastatic papillary thyroid cancer patients was built from CDR3 differences across clinicopathological groups. To measure repertoire diversity the researchers used the Shannon index, while the Morisita-Horn index served to gauge how similar the tumor and blood repertoires were. TCRdb trimmed public reads at Q25 via fastp, called clones via MiXCR and kept in-frame beta chains. In this record, the V and J calls reflect TCRdb's handling and not the investigators' own analysis. The sample yields tens of thousands of clones; 20% to 25% were counted once. The ten largest clones take up about 4.6% of the sample.

This clone has at least ten counts. The target of this receptor is not known. No base-level quality is on record; no much larger clone is a single base apart. This TCR was recovered from a female donor with papillary thyroid cancer or a benign thyroid nodule (not recorded which). Some clones in this sample may be carry-over from other donors' samples. The sample consisted of adjacent normal tissue. The V gene is TRBV20-1 and the J gene is TRBJ1-3, with an unclear D gene assignment. The CDR3 region: CSAYRRGAGNTIYF. The DNA reads as follows: TGCAGTGCCTACCGGCGGGGAGCGGGAAACACCATATATTTT.